A single sample is the source of the 9 T cell receptor beta chains below, sequenced in a study of Graves' ophthalmopathy and Graves' hyperthyroidism. RNA transcripts provided the template for amplifying TCR beta CDR3 regions. Second-round multiplex PCR came after first-round RT-PCR with HTBI primers. TCRdb called the multiplex PCR reads again in MiXCR, with one record for every CDR3 protein. Altogether about 1.2 million distinct CDR3 sequences are present, about 38% being singletons, with the ten largest covering roughly 10%. Sequenced material: peripheral blood or thyroid tissue (not recorded which). All receptors derive from an adult man with Graves' hyperthyroidism.

V and J are TRBV10-3 and TRBJ2-5, with 11 nucleotides matching TRBD2. This CDR3 is built from 16 residues. V shed 0 bases and J 7 bases; nucleotides not matched to a gene: 7. CDR1 and CDR2 from the germline V gene are ENHRY and SYGVKD. The CDR3 region is CAISESIGLAGGTQYF. CDR3 DNA sequence: TGTGCCATCAGTGAGTCGATCGGGCTAGCGGGAGGGACCCAGTACTTC.

The chain links TRBV7-9 to TRBJ1-2; TRBD1 matches at 10 bases. After removal of 5 bases from V and 6 bases from J, the junction contained 3 bases not matched to a gene. The germline V gene encodes CDR1 SEHNR and CDR2 FQNEAQ (reference sequence). This CDR3 comprises 13 residues. This CDR3 reads CASSRQGAHGYTF. The DNA for the CDR3 is TGTGCCAGCAGCAGACAGGGGGCGCATGGCTACACCTTC. The entire variable domain, with the rest obtained from reference TRBV7-9 and TRBJ1-2, is as follows: DTGVSQNPRHKITKRGQNVTFRCDPISEHNRLYWYRQTLGQGPEFLTYFQNEAQLEKSRLLSDRFSAERPKGSFSTLEIQRTEQGDSAMYLCASSRQGAHGYTFGSGTRLTVV.

This rearrangement joins TRBV7-9 to TRBJ2-2; 13 bases are shared with TRBD2. The germline gives CDR1 SEHNR, CDR2 FQNEAQ (reference sequence). The V gene end was trimmed by 5 bases and the J gene end by 6 bases; junction bases not matched to a gene: 12. The CDR3 is 18 amino acids. CDR3 amino acids: CASSQTRLAGGHSGELFF. The DNA of the CDR3 is TGTGCCAGCAGCCAGACCCGACTAGCGGGGGGACACTCCGGGGAGCTGTTTTTT.

The chain has TRBV29-1 and TRBJ2-5; no reliable D call. Germline V gene data show CDR1 as SQVTM and CDR2 as ANQGSEA. V lost 7 bases and J 1 base, leaving 10 bases between the germline ends. The CDR3 loop spans 12 amino acids. Here the CDR3 reads CSGWQAQETQYF. Written as DNA, the CDR3 is TGCAGCGGATGGCAGGCCCAAGAGACCCAGTACTTC.

Notes on this clonotype: With a much larger clone just one base away, this may be a read error. The V call is TRBV9, the J call TRBJ2-5, with 7 bases that match TRBD2. V was clipped by 0 bases and J by 4 bases; unmatched bases: 3. The CDR3 covers 14 residues. CDR1 and CDR2 (germline): SGDLS, YYNGEE. The CDR3 loop is CASSVERGSETQYF. In DNA form, the CDR3 reads TGTGCCAGCAGCGTAGAGCGGGGATCAGAGACCCAGTACTTC.

The sample holds a few counts of this clonotype. This chain uses TRBV6-5 with TRBJ2-2, with no clear D. Trimming stripped 0 bases from V and 4 bases from J, with 9 bases between. CDR3 length: 15 residues. Germline V gene data show CDR1 as MNHEY and CDR2 as SVGAGI. The CDR3 DNA sequence: TGTGCCAGCAGTTACTCAAGGGTTGGCACCGGGGAGCTGTTTTTT. Its protein product is CASSYSRVGTGELFF.

This clonotype was recorded at least ten times. The chain's CDR3 is CASSFAAGSETQYF. For the CDR3, the DNA is TGTGCCAGCAGTTTTGCGGCGGGATCAGAGACCCAGTACTTC. The chain employs TRBV12-3 or TRBV12-4 and TRBJ2-5; TRBD2 might be the D (6 bases). This CDR3 spans 14 amino acids. Between the trimmed V and J ends, which lost 3 bases and 4 bases, there was a span of 12 bases.

This clonotype showed up many times. The chain links TRBV25-1 to TRBJ1-1; D not resolved. In germline, CDR1 is MGHDK, CDR2 SYGVNS. This CDR3 is 14 amino acids long. Trimming removed 3 bases from V and 4 bases from J, with 12 bases in between. DNA for the CDR3: TGTGCCAGCAGTGATCCTGGTTGGGGCACTGAAGCTTTCTTT. The encoded protein is CASSDPGWGTEAFF. The full variable domain, rest sourced from reference TRBV25-1 and TRBJ1-1, is EADIYQTPRYLVIGTGKKITLECSQTMGHDKMYWYQQDPGMELHLIHYSYGVNSTEKGDLSSESTVSRIRTEHFPLTLESARPSHTSQYLCASSDPGWGTEAFFGQGTRLTVV.

This clonotype appeared a single time. V is TRBV7-9 and J is TRBJ2-5; 7 positions match TRBD1. Per the germline V gene, CDR1 is SEHNR and CDR2 is FQNEAQ (reference sequence). The J segment lost 1 base and the V segment lost 1 base, leaving 9 bases of the junction unmatched. There are 17 residues in the CDR3. The CDR3, as DNA: TGTGCCAGCAGCTTAGGAGGGCGCAGGGGGTCCCAAGAGACCCAGTACTTC. Translating it yields CASSLGGRRGSQETQYF.